These 10 T cell receptor beta chains were sequenced from one sample in a study of Graves' ophthalmopathy and Graves' hyperthyroidism. Scientists amplified the TCR beta CDR3 regions from RNA transcripts. An initial RT-PCR round employing HTBI primers preceded a second-round multiplex PCR. TCRdb fed the multiplex PCR reads into MiXCR, producing one record per CDR3 protein. The sample comprises a few hundred thousand distinct CDR3 sequences, 15% to 20% of which are singletons, and 9% to 15% rests with the top ten. Sequencing was done on a sample of peripheral blood. The receptors derive from an adult man with Graves' ophthalmopathy.

Ten or more counts support this clonotype. This chain links TRBV4-1 with TRBJ1-1; 10 bases line up with TRBD1. Germline V gene data show CDR1 as MGHRA and CDR2 as YSYEKL. There are 16 residues in the CDR3. V dropped 2 bases and J dropped 1; count of bases not matched to a gene: 4. The chain's CDR3 is CASSQKGQGENTEAFF. The CDR3 DNA reads TGCGCCAGCAGCCAAAAAGGACAGGGGGAGAACACTGAAGCTTTCTTT.

The sample holds many counts of this clonotype. The chain carries TRBV2 and TRBJ2-2; no reliable D call. CDR1 and CDR2 (germline): SNHLY, FYNNEI. V dropped 3 bases and J dropped 3 bases, with 8 bases sitting between them. The CDR3 consists of 14 residues. CDR3: CASSDEVDTGELFF. CDR3 sequence (DNA): TGTGCCAGCAGTGATGAGGTTGACACCGGGGAGCTGTTTTTT.

This clonotype came up many times. The V call is TRBV19, the J call TRBJ1-2; TRBD1 is a possible D gene (6 bases). Between the trimmed V and J ends, which lost 11 bases and 4 bases, there was a span of 11 bases. The CDR3 is made up of 11 amino acids. CDR1 is LNHDA and CDR2 is SQIVND in the germline V gene (reference sequence). CDR3 in DNA: TGTGCCCTGTGGGGGGCCTATGGCTACACCTTC. It encodes CALWGAYGYTF.

Turning to this clonotype: One end of the junction is discordant with germline, which a read error may explain. The chain is built from TRBV7-7 and TRBJ2-5, with 7 bases lining up with TRBD2. Germline V lookup: CDR1 SSHAT, CDR2 FNYEAQ (reference sequence). The CDR3 is made up of 14 amino acids. CDR3 nucleotide sequence: TGTGCTAGCAGCTTAGGACTAGGGGTCGAGACCCAGTACTTC. Its translation: CASSLGLGVETQYF.

This clonotype came up many times. The rearrangement links TRBV18 to TRBJ2-2, with no clear D. Trimming left V 3 bases short and J 1 base short, with 0 bases between. Germline values: CDR1 KGHSH, CDR2 LQKENI. The length of the CDR3 is 12 residues. CDR3 nucleotides: TGTGCCAGCTCACCGAACACCGGGGAGCTGTTTTTT. Encoded protein: CASSPNTGELFF.

This clonotype was detected many times. DNA of the CDR3: TGTGCCAGCTCCCCCTCTTTTATGGGGCAATACTATGGCTACACCTTC. This sequence encodes CASSPSFMGQYYGYTF. This chain joins TRBV6-1 and TRBJ1-2; a possible D gene is TRBD1 (5 bases). The CDR3 runs to 16 residues. Looked up from germline, CDR1 is MNHNS and CDR2 is SASEGT. V lost 8 bases and J lost 3, with 22 bases in between.

The table lists this clonotype with many counts. The genes are TRBV7-8 and TRBJ2-7; D is perhaps TRBD1 (6 bases). This CDR3 has 16 amino acids. V lost 5 bases to trimming and J lost 2 bases, with 19 bases between them. The V gene's germline CDR1 is SGHVS and CDR2 FQNEAQ. Written as DNA, the CDR3 is TGTGCCAGCAGCCCCCCTGGGCAGGGGTACCCCTACGAGCAGTACTTC. The encoded protein is CASSPPGQGYPYEQYF.

At least ten counts were recorded for this clonotype. This sequence joins TRBV29-1 and TRBJ1-1; D ambiguous. Germline CDR1 is SQVTM and CDR2 is ANQGSEA. The CDR3 is 11 residues long. V was trimmed by 5 bases and J by 11 bases, leaving 15 bases between them. The CDR3 sequence: CSVWTDPRAFF. CDR3 DNA sequence: TGCAGCGTTTGGACGGACCCTCGGGCTTTCTTT.

This clonotype has ten or more counts. The CDR3 protein is CARSLHPTGVTGELFF. The DNA for the CDR3 is TGTGCCAGGAGCCTCCATCCCACAGGGGTTACCGGGGAGCTGTTTTTT. The J gene is TRBJ2-2, the V gene TRBV2, with 7 positions matching TRBD1. Germline assignment: CDR1 SNHLY and CDR2 FYNNEI. CDR3 length: 16 amino acids. Trimming took 9 bases from V and 5 from J; bases not matched to a gene: 15. The full variable domain, in which reference TRBV2 and TRBJ2-2 provide the parts outside the CDR3, is EPEVTQTPSHQVTQMGQEVILRCVPISNHLYFYWYRQILGQKVEFLVSFYNNEISEKSEIFDDQFSVERPDGSNFTLKIRSTKLEDSAMYFCARSLHPTGVTGELFFGEGSRLTVL.

Many counts were recorded for this clonotype. This chain joins TRBV2 and TRBJ1-5, with 7 nucleotides matching TRBD1. V lost 6 bases, J lost 1 base, and 9 bases stayed unmatched. The CDR3 is 16 residues long. Germline-derived CDR1 and CDR2 are SNHLY and FYNNEI. CDR3 amino acids: CASRDRVRGSNQPQHF. As DNA, the CDR3 is TGTGCCAGCAGAGACAGGGTACGAGGAAGCAATCAGCCCCAGCATTTT.